This TCR beta chain was observed in a study of CD8+CD57+ T cells in acquired aplastic anemia. Genomic DNA constituted the template upon which TCR beta VDJ and CDR3 profiling was performed. TCRdb re-called the reads with MiXCR, one entry per CDR3 protein. The sample yields under 200,000 distinct CDR3 sequences, roughly 40% seen once. This clonotype was counted a few times. Trimming removed 0 bases from V and 4 bases from J, with 10 bases in between. The CDR3 is 15 residues long. The germline CDR1 and CDR2 sequences are WSHSY and SAAADI. The chain carries TRBV10-2 and TRBJ1-3, with D perhaps TRBD1 (5 bases). The specimen was sorted CD4+, CD8+, or CD8+CD57+ T cells (not recorded which) from PBMCs. This receptor was identified in a human donor in good health. The CDR3 here is CASSESRAGGNTIYF. The CDR3 coding sequence is TGCGCCAGCAGTGAGTCGAGGGCAGGGGGAAACACCATATATTTT.